The 21 T cell receptor beta chains reported below all come from one sample, sequenced in a study of blood T cells in healthy people across ages. A sample-barcoded 5' primer and a J-beta primer mix were used in a second PCR of about 6 to 12 cycles. Via MiXCR, TCRdb re-called the 5' RACE reads, giving one row per CDR3 protein. The profile shows approximately 360,000 distinct CDR3 sequences, about 55% of them singletons. Sequencing was carried out using blood. The receptors were gathered from a man aged 55 to 69 in good health.

This chain links TRBV29-1 with TRBJ2-7, with D perhaps matching TRBD1 (5 bases). Germline CDR1 and CDR2: SQVTM and ANQGSEA. V lost 6 bases and J lost 1, with 13 bases in between. This CDR3 contains 13 residues. As DNA, the CDR3 is TGCAGCGTAGACAGTGAAGGGTCCTACGAGCAGTACTTC. Protein: CSVDSEGSYEQYF.

V gene TRBV7-9 combines with J gene TRBJ1-2, with D possibly matching TRBD1 (6 bases). The CDR3 has 16 residues. The germline CDR1 and CDR2 sequences are SEHNR and FQNEAQ (reference sequence). Trimming took off 2 bases at V and 5 bases at J, with 18 bases between the two ends. The CDR3: CASSLRTPRGPYGYTF. CDR3 sequence (DNA): TGTGCCAGCAGCTTACGGACCCCCAGGGGACCATATGGCTACACCTTC. Full variable domain (rest looked up from reference TRBV7-9 and TRBJ1-2): DTGVSQNPRHKITKRGQNVTFRCDPISEHNRLYWYRQTLGQGPEFLTYFQNEAQLEKSRLLSDRFSAERPKGSFSTLEIQRTEQGDSAMYLCASSLRTPRGPYGYTFGSGTRLTVV.

The chain recombines TRBV7-2 with TRBJ2-5; TRBD1 agrees at 10 bases. TRBJ2-7 matches the DNA end more closely, so the J call is doubtful. The CDR3 extends over 15 amino acids. Per germline, CDR1 SGHTA and CDR2 FQGNSA. The CDR3 nucleotides are TGTGCCAGCAGCCCCCCGGACAGGGGGGGATACGAGCAGTACTTC. Translation: CASSPPDRGGYEQYF.

The chain combines TRBV20-1 with TRBJ2-4; maybe TRBD2 (6 bases). The J call may be incorrect, as the DNA end agrees better with TRBJ2-7. Germline CDR1 is DFQATT and CDR2 is SNEGSKA (reference sequence). The CDR3 totals 15 residues. This CDR3 is CSAEGAGTLVSEQYF. CDR3 DNA sequence: TGCAGTGCTGAAGGTGCCGGGACTCTCGTTTCCGAGCAGTACTTC.

The rearrangement uses TRBV12-3 or TRBV12-4 and TRBJ2-7; possible D gene TRBD2, 7 bases. CDR3 length: 11 amino acids. Between the trimmed V and J ends, which lost 3 bases and 12 bases, there was a span of 12 bases. CDR3 sequence reads: CASSLGGRGYF. In DNA, the CDR3 is TGTGCCAGCAGTTTGGGGGGGCGCGGGTACTTC.

DNA of the CDR3: TGTGCCAGCAGTGCCGGACAGGGGAGGCAGTATTTT. Translating gives CASSAGQGRQYF. This chain connects TRBV6-5 to TRBJ2-3; 9 positions agree with TRBD1. Germline assignment: CDR1 MNHEY and CDR2 SVGAGI. Trimming removed 5 bases from V and 11 bases from J; junction bases left unmatched: 5. This CDR3 comprises 12 residues.

The table lists this clonotype with a few counts. The gene calls are TRBV29-1 and TRBJ2-1; 8 positions match TRBD2. CDR1 and CDR2 from the germline V gene are SQVTM and ANQGSEA. The CDR3 loop spans 13 amino acids. V was clipped by 4 bases and J by 2 bases; unmatched bases: 1. CDR3 region: CSVGSGTYNEQFF. The CDR3 DNA reads as TGCAGCGTTGGTAGCGGGACCTACAATGAGCAGTTCTTC.

This clonotype turned up a few times. The chain combines TRBV7-2 with TRBJ2-1; D perhaps matches TRBD2 (6 bases). This CDR3 spans 14 amino acids. Germline CDR1 is SGHTA and CDR2 is FQGNSA. Deletions cut 5 bases from V and 7 bases from J, with 15 bases between. Here the CDR3 DNA reads TGTGCCAGCAGCACCCACGGTAGCGGAAATGAGCAGTTCTTC. It codes for CASSTHGSGNEQFF.

This chain connects TRBV12-3 or TRBV12-4 to TRBJ1-1; no definite D call. V was cut by 3 bases and J by 3 bases, with 14 bases left in between. This CDR3 is 15 amino acids long. The CDR3 is CASSFPGRSDTEAFF. DNA for the CDR3: TGTGCCAGCAGTTTTCCCGGTAGAAGTGACACTGAAGCTTTCTTT.

The sample holds a few counts of this clonotype. This sequence joins TRBV11-1 and TRBJ2-7, with a tentative D call TRBD1 (5 bases). V was pared by 0 bases and J by 6 bases, with 6 bases between. CDR1 is SGHAT and CDR2 is FQDESV in the germline V gene (reference sequence). The CDR3 contains 12 residues. CDR3 sequence (DNA): TGTGCCAGCAGCTTAGCGCAGGGCGAGCAGTACTTC. This gives the protein CASSLAQGEQYF.

The rearrangement uses TRBV6-2 or TRBV6-3 and TRBJ2-7; D unclear. The closer fit of TRBJ2-5 to the DNA end suggests the J call may be wrong. The length of the CDR3 is 15 residues. Germline assignment: CDR1 MNHEY and CDR2 SVGEGT. CDR3 DNA sequence: TGTGCCAGCAGCGAATTAGGACGGGACCAAGAGACCCAGTACTTC. It yields the protein CASSELGRDQETQYF.

This chain uses TRBV25-1 with TRBJ2-7, with TRBD2 matching 7 bases. In germline, CDR1 is MGHDK, CDR2 SYGVNS. V lost 4 bases to trimming and J lost 3 bases; unmatched junction nucleotides: 3. This CDR3 comprises 13 residues. The CDR3 reads CASSVGGIYEQYF. The CDR3 DNA is TGTGCCAGCAGTGTGGGAGGGATCTACGAGCAGTACTTC.

CDR3 protein: CASSYSSRSYEQYF. The CDR3 DNA reads as TGTGCCAGCAGTTACTCAAGCAGGTCCTACGAGCAGTACTTC. The chain couples TRBV6-2 or TRBV6-3 to TRBJ2-7; D gene ambiguous. CDR3 length equals 14 residues. Per the germline V gene, CDR1 is MNHEY and CDR2 is SVGEGT. Trimming removed 0 bases at V and 1 base at J, with 7 bases between.

This chain connects TRBV7-8 to TRBJ2-5; D is perhaps TRBD1 or TRBD2 (7 bases each). The last part of the DNA fits TRBJ2-7 better; the J call may be wrong. Germline CDR1 SGHVS, CDR2 FQNEAQ. The CDR3 totals 16 residues. In nucleotides, the CDR3 is TGTGCCAGCAGCTTAGCGAGGCAGGGGGGGGTCTACGAGCAGTACTTC. Its translation: CASSLARQGGVYEQYF.

The count of this clonotype is one. This chain connects TRBV20-1 to TRBJ2-7; TRBD2 matches at 7 bases. Germline CDR1 DFQATT, CDR2 SNEGSKA (reference sequence). The CDR3 runs 13 residues. The junction had 7 bases not matched to a gene; V was cut back by 8 bases and J by 0 bases. The CDR3 sequence is CSTGPGGSYEQYF. CDR3 coding DNA: TGCAGTACTGGACCGGGGGGCTCCTACGAGCAGTACTTC.

The chain links TRBV25-1 to TRBJ2-5; 10 bases match TRBD2. The CDR3 spans 13 residues. Germline-derived CDR1 and CDR2 are MGHDK and SYGVNS. V gave up 8 bases and J gave up 10 bases; unmatched junction bases: 10. DNA of the CDR3: TGTGCCAGCGGACAAGCGGGGGGGCGGGACCAGTACTTC. Encoded protein: CASGQAGGRDQYF. Full variable domain (remainder filled in from reference TRBV25-1 and TRBJ2-5): EADIYQTPRYLVIGTGKKITLECSQTMGHDKMYWYQQDPGMELHLIHYSYGVNSTEKGDLSSESTVSRIRTEHFPLTLESARPSHTSQYLCASGQAGGRDQYFGPGTRLLVL.

This chain joins TRBV7-3 and TRBJ2-2; D tentatively reads TRBD1 or TRBD2 (7 bases each). CDR1 and CDR2 from the germline V gene are SGHTA and FQGTGA. CDR3 length equals 16 residues. Trimming removed 3 bases from V and 1 base from J, with 12 bases in between. The CDR3 DNA follows: TGTGCCAGCAGCTTGGGAGGGGGCGAGAACACCGGGGAGCTGTTTTTT. Translated, it gives CASSLGGGENTGELFF.

V usage is TRBV15 and J usage is TRBJ1-2, with TRBD1 as a possible D gene (5 bases). With 3 bases removed from V and 5 bases from J, the gap between germline ends came to 13 bases. The germline V gene encodes CDR1 LNHNV and CDR2 YYDKDF (reference sequence). This CDR3 contains 14 residues. The CDR3 spells CATSREGAGYGYTF. The CDR3 DNA is TGTGCCACCAGCAGGGAAGGGGCGGGTTATGGCTACACCTTC.

The J gene is TRBJ2-5, the V gene TRBV6-1; a weak D match, TRBD1 (6 bases). Trimming removed 5 bases at V and 7 bases at J, with 20 bases between. This CDR3 has 15 residues. Germline V CDR1 and CDR2: MNHNS, SASEGT. Written as DNA, the CDR3 is TGTGCCAGCAGTCCTCAGGGGACCCTGGGGCGGACCCAGTACTTC. Translated: CASSPQGTLGRTQYF.

This clonotype was observed a handful of times. V usage is TRBV6-6 and J usage is TRBJ2-3; D uncertain. Germline CDR1 and CDR2: MNHNY and SVGAGI (reference sequence). The CDR3 is 14 residues long. V was trimmed by 0 bases and J by 2 bases, leaving 6 bases between them. CDR3 DNA: TGTGCCAGCAGTTACTCTATGTCCACAGATACGCAGTATTTT. This sequence encodes CASSYSMSTDTQYF.

The rearrangement joins TRBV20-1 to TRBJ2-1, with 9 bases matching TRBD2. Germline CDR1 reads DFQATT; CDR2 reads SNEGSKA (reference sequence). This CDR3 comprises 15 residues. V lost 1 base and J lost 6; bases outside the gene matches: 7. DNA of the CDR3: TGCAGTGCTAGAGCCGCCGGGACTAGCCCCAATGAGCAGTTCTTC. It yields the protein CSARAAGTSPNEQFF.